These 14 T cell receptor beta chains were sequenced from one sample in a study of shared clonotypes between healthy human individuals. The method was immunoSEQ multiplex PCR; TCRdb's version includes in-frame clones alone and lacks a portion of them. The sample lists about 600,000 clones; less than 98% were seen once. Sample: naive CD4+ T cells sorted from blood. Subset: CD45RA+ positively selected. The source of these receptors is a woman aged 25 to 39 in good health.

CDR3 protein: CASSLASQETQYF. The CDR3 coding sequence is TGTGCCAGCAGCTTAGCCTCTCAAGAGACCCAGTACTTC. This rearrangement joins TRBV7-3 to TRBJ2-5; D gene uncertain. V dropped 2 bases and J dropped 2 bases, with 6 bases sitting between them. The germline V gene encodes CDR1 SGHTA and CDR2 FQGTGA. CDR3 length equals 13 residues.

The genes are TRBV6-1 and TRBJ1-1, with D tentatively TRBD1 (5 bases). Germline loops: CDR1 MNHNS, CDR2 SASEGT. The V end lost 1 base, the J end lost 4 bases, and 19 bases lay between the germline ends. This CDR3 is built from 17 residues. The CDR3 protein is CASSEGWTFPSSTEAFF. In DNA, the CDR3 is TGTGCCAGCAGTGAAGGGTGGACATTTCCATCCAGCACTGAAGCTTTCTTT.

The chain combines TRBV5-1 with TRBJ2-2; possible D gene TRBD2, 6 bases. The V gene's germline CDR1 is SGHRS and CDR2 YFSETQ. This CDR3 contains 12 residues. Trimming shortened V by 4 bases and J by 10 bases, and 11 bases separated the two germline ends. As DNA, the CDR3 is TGCGCCAGCAGCCCCGGGGGTGTGGAGCTGTTTTTT. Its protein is CASSPGGVELFF.

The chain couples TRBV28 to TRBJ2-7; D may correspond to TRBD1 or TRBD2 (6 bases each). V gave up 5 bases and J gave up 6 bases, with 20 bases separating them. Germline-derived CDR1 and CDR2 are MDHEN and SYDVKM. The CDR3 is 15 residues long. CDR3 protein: CASSGDTGVSFEQYF. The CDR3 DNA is TGTGCCAGCAGTGGGGACACGGGGGTGTCTTTCGAGCAGTACTTC. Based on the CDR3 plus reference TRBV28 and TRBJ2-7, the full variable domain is DVKVTQSSRYLVKRTGEKVFLECVQDMDHENMFWYRQDPGLGLRLIYFSYDVKMKEKGDIPEGYSVSREKKERFSLILESASTNQTSMYLCASSGDTGVSFEQYFGPGTRLTVT.

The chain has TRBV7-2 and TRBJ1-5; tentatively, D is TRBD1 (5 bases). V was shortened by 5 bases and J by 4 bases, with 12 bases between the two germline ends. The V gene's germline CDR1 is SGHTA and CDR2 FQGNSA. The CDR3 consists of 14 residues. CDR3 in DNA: TGTGCCAGCAGCGCAAGGGGAGGGAATCAGCCCCAGCATTTT. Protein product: CASSARGGNQPQHF.

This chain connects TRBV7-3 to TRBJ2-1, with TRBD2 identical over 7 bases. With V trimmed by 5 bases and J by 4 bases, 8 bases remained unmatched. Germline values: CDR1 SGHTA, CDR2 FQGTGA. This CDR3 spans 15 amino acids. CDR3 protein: CASSAAGGSYNEQFF. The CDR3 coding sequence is TGTGCCAGCAGCGCCGCTGGCGGGAGTTACAATGAGCAGTTCTTC.

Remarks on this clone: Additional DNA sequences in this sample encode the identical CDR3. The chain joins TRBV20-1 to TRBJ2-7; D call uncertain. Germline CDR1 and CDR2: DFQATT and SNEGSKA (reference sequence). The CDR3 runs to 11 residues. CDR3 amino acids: CSASPSYEQYF. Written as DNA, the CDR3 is TGCAGCGCGTCCCCCTCCTACGAGCAGTACTTC.

The CDR3 DNA reads as TGTGCCAGCAGCGAACTAGCGGCCTTCTACAATGAGCAGTTCTTC. The encoded protein is CASSELAAFYNEQFF. The V call is TRBV13, the J call TRBJ2-1; 8 nucleotides match TRBD2. Germline CDR1 PRHDT, CDR2 FYEKMQ (reference sequence). V was pared by 5 bases and J by 3 bases, with 6 bases of the junction left unmatched. This CDR3 has 15 residues.

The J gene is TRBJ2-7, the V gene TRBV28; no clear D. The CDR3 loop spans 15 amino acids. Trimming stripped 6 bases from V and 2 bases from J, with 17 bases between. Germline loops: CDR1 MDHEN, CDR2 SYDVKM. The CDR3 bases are TGTGCCAGCAGCAGCAAAATTCCTCCAACCTACGAGCAGTACTTC. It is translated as CASSSKIPPTYEQYF.

DNA for the CDR3: TGTGCCAGCTCACAGGGACAGGGTTTAGCCAAAAACATTCAGTACTTC. Its translation: CASSQGQGLAKNIQYF. The rearrangement links TRBV18 to TRBJ2-4; 9 nucleotides line up with TRBD1. The CDR3 is made up of 16 amino acids. Per germline, CDR1 KGHSH and CDR2 LQKENI. V lost 4 bases and J lost 0; bases outside the gene matches: 4.

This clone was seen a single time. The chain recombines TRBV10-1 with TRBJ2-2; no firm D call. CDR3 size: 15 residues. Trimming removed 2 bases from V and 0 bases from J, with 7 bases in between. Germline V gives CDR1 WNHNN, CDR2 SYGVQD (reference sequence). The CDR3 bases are TGCGCCAGCAGTGAGGGGTTTACGAACACCGGGGAGCTGTTTTTT. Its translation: CASSEGFTNTGELFF.

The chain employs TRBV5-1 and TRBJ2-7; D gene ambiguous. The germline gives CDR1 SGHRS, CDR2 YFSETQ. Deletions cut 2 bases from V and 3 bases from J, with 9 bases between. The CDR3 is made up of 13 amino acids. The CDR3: CASSFENNYEQYF. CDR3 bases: TGCGCCAGCAGCTTTGAAAATAACTACGAGCAGTACTTC.

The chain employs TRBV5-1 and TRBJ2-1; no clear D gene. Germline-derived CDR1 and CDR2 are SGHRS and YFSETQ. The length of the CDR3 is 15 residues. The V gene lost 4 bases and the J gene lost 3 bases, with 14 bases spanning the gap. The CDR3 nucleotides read TGCGCCAGCAGCCCCCCCCCAGGCATCTACAATGAGCAGTTCTTC. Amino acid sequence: CASSPPPGIYNEQFF.

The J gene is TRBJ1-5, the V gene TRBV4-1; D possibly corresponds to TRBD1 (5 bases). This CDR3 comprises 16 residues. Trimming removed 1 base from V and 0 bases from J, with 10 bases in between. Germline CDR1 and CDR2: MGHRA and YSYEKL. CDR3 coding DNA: TGCGCCAGCAGCCAAGGTGGAGGGGATAGCAATCAGCCCCAGCATTTT. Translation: CASSQGGGDSNQPQHF.